This T cell receptor beta chain came from a study of T cells in women clearing cervical HPV infection. Comment on this clone: The CDR3 end falls 3 residues outside the read, so it is completed with the germline J gene.

Libraries were prepared by immunoSEQ multiplex PCR; TCRdb keeps only in-frame clonotypes and omits some of them. Reported are 35,000 to 50,000 clones; the ten largest clones contain 6.5% to 8.5%. The germline V gene has CDR1 KGHSH and CDR2 LQKENI. This CDR3 has 15 amino acids. V lost 1 base to trimming and J lost 0 bases, with 9 bases between them. This TCR was recovered from a woman aged 18 to 75 with a cervical HPV16 infection that either progressed to CIN3+ or cleared (not recorded which). V and J are TRBV18 and TRBJ1-1; D is unclear. Sequencing was performed on blood buffy coat. The CDR3 bases that were read are TGTGCCAGCTCACCACGCGGGGATATGAACACTGAA. Its translation: CASSPRGDMNTE. The complete CDR3 protein is CASSPRGDMNTEAFF. The full variable domain, completed using reference TRBV18 and TRBJ1-1, is NAGVMQNPRHLVRRRGQEARLRCSPMKGHSHVYWYRQLPEEGLKFMVYLQKENIIDESGMPKERFSAEFPKEGPSILRIQQVVRGDSAAYFCASSPRGDMNTEAFFGQGTRLTVV.